This TCR beta chain appears in the sequencing data of a study of identical twins. Study results and limitations: The degree of excess twin sharing was weaker in beta out-of-frame sequences. For monozygotic twins, models underestimated out-of-frame TCR alpha sharing.

In germline, CDR1 is MRHNA, CDR2 SNTAGT. Trimming cost V 3 bases and J 3 bases, with 8 bases left between them. This CDR3 has 14 residues. This clonotype came up many times. Its antigen is unknown. TCRdb re-analysed the 5' RACE reads in MiXCR, keeping a single row per CDR3 protein. The table lists 250,000 or so distinct CDR3 sequences, 7% to 8.5% of them singletons. These data are also associated with another study on yellow fever vaccine responses in identical twins. That report notes: Reportedly, the response of twins' T cells to the vaccine seemed partly convergent, partly personalized.

The V call is TRBV6-4, the J call TRBJ2-2; perhaps D is TRBD1 or TRBD2 (5 bases each). The sequencing sample was made of CD8+ T cells sorted from blood. The receptor's source is a woman younger than 30 in good health. For the CDR3, the DNA is TGTGCCAGCAGTGAAAGGGGAGACACCGGGGAGCTGTTTTTT. It yields the protein CASSERGDTGELFF.